A single sample gave rise to the 25 T cell receptor beta chains below, sequenced in a study of glioma-infiltrating T cells after dendritic cell vaccination (dated by TCRdb to between 2015 and 2016). The receptor library was made with the immunoSEQ multiplex PCR assay. TCRdb's version of the immuneACCESS table is confined to in-frame rearrangements and falls short of the full clone set. An unresolved V gene accounts for under half of the shortfall where checked; the remainder is of unknown origin. The sample contains almost 65,000 clones, 82% of them found a single time. 9.2% of the sample belongs to the ten largest clones. The material was blood, obtained before dendritic cell vaccination. The receptors derive from a human donor with glioblastoma.

The chain couples TRBV7-8 to TRBJ1-2; no clear D gene. This CDR3 comprises 15 residues. Per germline, CDR1 SGHVS and CDR2 FQNEAQ. V gave up 2 bases and J gave up 5 bases, with 15 bases separating them. In DNA form, the CDR3 reads TGTGCCAGCAGCTTAACCGAGGCCCGACGGTATGGCTACACCTTC. It translates to CASSLTEARRYGYTF.

This clone appeared a few times. V is TRBV27 and J is TRBJ1-1; 11 positions agree with TRBD1. V dropped 5 bases and J dropped 4; count of bases not matched to a gene: 9. Germline CDR1 MNHEY, CDR2 SMNVEV (reference sequence). This CDR3 is 16 amino acids long. Written as DNA, the CDR3 is TGTGCCAGCAGTCGACCGGGACAGGGGGTGAGCACTGAAGCTTTCTTT. This sequence encodes CASSRPGQGVSTEAFF.

This chain links TRBV4-1 with TRBJ1-2; D is possibly TRBD1 (5 bases). The CDR3 covers 13 residues. The V gene lost 0 bases and the J gene lost 8 bases, with 10 bases spanning the gap. The V gene's germline CDR1 is MGHRA and CDR2 YSYEKL. The CDR3 DNA sequence: TGCGCCAGCAGCCAAGACAGGGCGGGGGGCTACACCTTC. Protein product: CASSQDRAGGYTF.

The chain is built from TRBV13 and TRBJ2-1, with 8 nucleotides matching TRBD1. The germline V gene encodes CDR1 PRHDT and CDR2 FYEKMQ (reference sequence). V shed 8 bases, J shed 6 bases, and the junction held 9 bases outside the gene matches. The CDR3 runs to 14 residues. CDR3 sequence reads: CASSDRGHGNEQFF. The CDR3 DNA is TGTGCCAGCTCCGACAGGGGTCACGGCAATGAGCAGTTCTTC. Full variable domain (remainder filled in from reference TRBV13 and TRBJ2-1): AAGVIQSPRHLIKEKRETATLKCYPIPRHDTVYWYQQGPGQDPQFLISFYEKMQSDKGSIPDRFSAQQFSDYHSELNMSSLELGDSALYFCASSDRGHGNEQFFGPGTRLTVL.

The J gene is TRBJ1-5, the V gene TRBV11-3; D perhaps matches TRBD1 (6 bases). This CDR3 comprises 17 residues. V was clipped by 6 bases and J by 2 bases, with 20 bases between them. CDR1 SGHNT and CDR2 YENEEA come from the germline V gene. The CDR3 DNA reads TGTGCCAGCAGTCGTATACACAGGGAGTTGGGCAATCAGCCCCAGCATTTT. This translates into CASSRIHRELGNQPQHF.

The chain uses TRBV4-1 and TRBJ2-2, with TRBD2 matching 7 bases. Germline loops: CDR1 MGHRA, CDR2 YSYEKL. This CDR3 is built from 16 residues. Germline trimming cut 4 bases from V and 2 bases from J; bases unmatched to any gene: 7. In DNA, the CDR3 is TGCGCCAGCAGCCCAAGCGGGGAAATCAACACCGGGGAGCTGTTTTTT. The encoded protein is CASSPSGEINTGELFF.

The chain employs TRBV6-1 and TRBJ2-5, with D possibly TRBD1 on 6 matching bases. V lost 3 bases to trimming and J lost 11 bases, with 16 bases between them. CDR1 and CDR2 (germline): MNHNS, SASEGT. There are 13 residues in the CDR3. CDR3 sequence reads: CASSEQAGAGQYF. Written as DNA, the CDR3 is TGTGCCAGCAGTGAGCAAGCAGGGGCCGGGCAGTACTTC.

As for this clone: This specimen includes other DNA sequences encoding the same CDR3. The genes are TRBV27 and TRBJ1-1, with D possibly being TRBD1 (5 bases). Germline-derived CDR1 and CDR2 are MNHEY and SMNVEV (reference sequence). The CDR3 consists of 13 residues. Deletions cut 3 bases from V and 1 base from J, with 6 bases between. CDR3 coding DNA: TGTGCCAGCAGTTTCGGGGGGAACACTGAAGCTTTCTTT. Translation gives CASSFGGNTEAFF.

The V gene is TRBV5-1, the J gene TRBJ1-1; 7 bases fit TRBD1. The CDR3 is made up of 16 amino acids. Germline-derived CDR1 and CDR2 are SGHRS and YFSETQ. V lost 4 bases to trimming and J lost 0 bases; unmatched junction nucleotides: 9. CDR3 sequence reads: CASSKDGTVLNTEAFF. CDR3 DNA: TGCGCCAGCAGCAAAGACGGGACAGTTTTGAACACTGAAGCTTTCTTT.

This chain connects TRBV7-6 to TRBJ2-3; possible D gene TRBD2, 5 bases. The CDR3 is 15 amino acids. Trimming removed 5 bases at V and 0 bases at J, with 12 bases between. Germline V CDR1 and CDR2: SGHVS, FNYEAQ. The CDR3 DNA is TGTGCCAGCAGCACCAGCGGTACTAGCACAGATACGCAGTATTTT. Translating it yields CASSTSGTSTDTQYF.

The rearrangement uses TRBV4-3 and TRBJ2-7, with unresolved D. CDR3 length equals 13 residues. The germline CDR1 and CDR2 sequences are LGHNA and YSLEER. The germline V and J ends were trimmed by 3 bases and 2 bases, with 8 bases remaining between them. In DNA form, the CDR3 reads TGCGCCAGCAGCCAGAACACAGCCTACGAGCAGTACTTC. Protein sequence: CASSQNTAYEQYF.

This clone was counted a single time. The chain joins TRBV13 to TRBJ2-5; 15 bases are a match to TRBD2. J lost 3 bases, V lost 5 bases, and 13 bases had no gene match. CDR3 length equals 19 residues. Germline assignment: CDR1 PRHDT and CDR2 FYEKMQ (reference sequence). The CDR3 spells CASSLPPGLAGGWEETQYF. The DNA for the CDR3 is TGTGCCAGCAGCCTTCCCCCGGGACTAGCGGGGGGCTGGGAAGAGACCCAGTACTTC.

The J gene is TRBJ1-2, the V gene TRBV5-4, with 7 nucleotides matching TRBD1. The CDR3 has 15 residues. With 5 bases clipped from V and 2 bases from J, the junction kept 9 bases outside the gene matches. Germline V CDR1 and CDR2: SGHNT, YYREEE (reference sequence). CDR3 nucleotides: TGTGCCAGCAGGAATGACAAGGGGGCAAACTATGGCTACACCTTC. It yields the protein CASRNDKGANYGYTF.

As DNA, the CDR3 is TGTGCCAGCACCCCACGCGGGCGCTATGGCTACACCTTC. This gives the protein CASTPRGRYGYTF. This rearrangement joins TRBV6-6 to TRBJ1-2, with D unresolved. Germline assignment: CDR1 MNHNY and CDR2 SVGAGI (reference sequence). The CDR3 consists of 13 residues. The germline V and J ends were trimmed by 7 bases and 4 bases, with 13 bases remaining between them.

Here the CDR3 reads CASRNGGLYNSPLHF. CDR3 sequence (DNA): TGTGCCAGCAGAAACGGGGGGCTTTATAATTCACCCCTCCACTTT. The genes are TRBV6-5 and TRBJ1-6, with a weak D call TRBD1 (6 bases). The CDR3 consists of 15 residues. Trimming took 6 bases from V and 4 from J, leaving 13 bases between them. Per germline, CDR1 MNHEY and CDR2 SVGAGI.

The chain uses TRBV7-9 and TRBJ2-7; 7 nucleotides agree with TRBD1. This CDR3 is built from 14 residues. V lost 6 bases to trimming and J lost 0 bases; unmatched junction nucleotides: 5. Germline-derived CDR1 and CDR2 are SEHNR and FQNEAQ (reference sequence). The CDR3 loop is CASSYGTVSYEQYF. DNA of the CDR3: TGTGCCAGCAGTTACGGGACAGTCTCCTACGAGCAGTACTTC.

The chain combines TRBV5-5 with TRBJ2-5; D ambiguous. The V gene's germline CDR1 is SGHKS and CDR2 YYEKEE (reference sequence). Trimming took 2 bases from V and 2 from J, leaving 7 bases between them. This CDR3 has 13 amino acids. As DNA, the CDR3 is TGTGCCAGCAGCTTTACAGATCAAGAGACCCAGTACTTC. This gives the protein CASSFTDQETQYF.

The genes are TRBV7-9 and TRBJ2-1; 8 bases agree with TRBD2. The V segment lost 3 bases and the J segment 7 bases; nucleotides outside the gene matches: 5. Germline V gene lookup returns CDR1 SEHNR and CDR2 FQNEAQ (reference sequence). The CDR3 length is 14 residues. This chain's CDR3 is CASSFSGAGNEQFF. The CDR3 DNA is TGTGCCAGCAGCTTTAGCGGGGCGGGGAATGAGCAGTTCTTC.

The chain is built from TRBV6-5 and TRBJ1-5; D is possibly TRBD1 (6 bases). From germline, CDR1 is MNHEY and CDR2 SVGAGI. This CDR3 contains 15 residues. V dropped 8 bases and J dropped 6 bases, with 20 bases sitting between them. CDR3 coding DNA: TGTGCCAGCCAACCAGGGTGGGACACCGTTCAGCCCCAGCATTTT. Translated: CASQPGWDTVQPQHF.

J is TRBJ2-7 and V is TRBV10-2, with TRBD2 matching 9 bases. Germline V lookup: CDR1 WSHSY, CDR2 SAAADI. The junction had 5 bases not matched to a gene; V was cut back by 4 bases and J by 7 bases. CDR3 length: 13 residues. CDR3 protein: CASSAGTSSEQYF. The CDR3 DNA sequence: TGCGCCAGCAGTGCCGGGACTAGCAGTGAGCAGTACTTC.

The chain recombines TRBV6-1 with TRBJ1-2, with D hard to call. The germline V gene has CDR1 MNHNS and CDR2 SASEGT. This CDR3 has 14 amino acids. Between the trimmed V and J ends, which lost 6 bases and 0 bases, there was a span of 11 bases. CDR3 coding DNA: TGTGCCAGCAGGATCTCGGGAGCTAACTATGGCTACACCTTC. Translation: CASRISGANYGYTF.

This sequence joins TRBV30 and TRBJ1-2, with 11 bases matching TRBD1. Germline V CDR1 and CDR2: GTSNPN, SVGIG (reference sequence). V lost 3 bases to trimming and J lost 8 bases; unmatched junction nucleotides: 5. The CDR3 extends over 13 amino acids. Written as DNA, the CDR3 is TGTGCCTGGAGGGACAGGGGGCTGGGGGGCTACACCTTC. Its protein product is CAWRDRGLGGYTF.

This chain links TRBV6-1 with TRBJ1-1; D not certain. Germline values: CDR1 MNHNS, CDR2 SASEGT. V lost 2 bases and J 0 bases, leaving 7 bases between the germline ends. The CDR3 runs 14 residues. The CDR3, as DNA: TGTGCCAGCAGTGAACCGGGGATGAACACTGAAGCTTTCTTT. It yields the protein CASSEPGMNTEAFF.

This clone appeared once. The V and J genes are TRBV5-1 and TRBJ2-3; D is possibly TRBD2 (5 bases). This CDR3 region has 15 residues. V lost 5 bases, J lost 4 bases, and 17 bases lay in between. The V gene's germline CDR1 is SGHRS and CDR2 YFSETQ. This CDR3 is CASSPTGVIPDTQYF. The DNA for the CDR3 is TGCGCCAGCAGTCCCACCGGGGTTATTCCAGATACGCAGTATTTT.

The chain links TRBV11-2 to TRBJ2-1, with 9 bases aligning to TRBD2. From germline, CDR1 is SGHAT and CDR2 FQNNGV. The CDR3 runs 15 residues. The junction had 5 bases not matched to a gene; V was cut back by 3 bases and J by 5 bases. This CDR3 is CASSLGAGGNNEQFF. The CDR3 DNA sequence: TGTGCCAGCAGCTTGGGGGCGGGGGGGAACAATGAGCAGTTCTTC. The variable domain in full, completed from reference TRBV11-2 and TRBJ2-1, reads EAGVAQSPRYKIIEKRQSVAFWCNPISGHATLYWYQQILGQGPKLLIQFQNNGVVDDSQLPKDRFSAERLKGVDSTLKIQPAKLEDSAVYLCASSLGAGGNNEQFFGPGTRLTVL.